These T cell receptor beta chains were read from a single sample in a study of OX40 agonist ivuxolimab in advanced cancers. Sequencing was performed with immunoSEQ multiplex PCR; in TCRdb, only in-frame clones are kept and a portion is missing. This sample has tens of thousands of clones, with about 85% found just once. The source was CD4+ or CD8+ T cells sorted from blood, collected in a trial of the OX40 agonist ivuxolimab. The source is an adult with an advanced solid tumor such as melanoma, head and neck, liver or kidney cancer. Each CDR3 is given with its conserved first and last residue. D genes are given only for firm matches. Rows give clone size only sometimes, using once, few, many, or a class for an expanded clone.

>-|13|-|TRBV10-3|TRBJ2-5
CAISEPSLETQYF
TGTGCCATCAGTGAGCCCAGCTTGGAGACCCAGTACTTC
>-|13|-|TRBV2|TRBJ1-1
CASKASFGPEAFF
TGTGCCAGCAAGGCCAGCTTCGGTCCTGAAGCTTTCTTT
>TRBD2|14|-|TRBV7-9|TRBJ2-3
CASSTGGVSGTQYF
TGTGCCAGCAGCACCGGGGGGGTCAGCGGTACGCAGTATTTT
>TRBD1|13|-|TRBV29-1|TRBJ2-2
CSVDRGPTGELFF
TGCAGCGTAGACAGGGGTCCCACCGGGGAGCTGTTTTTT
>-|14|-|TRBV5-4|TRBJ2-4
CASSLSSAKNIQYF
TGTGCCAGCAGCTTGAGTTCTGCCAAAAACATTCAGTACTTC
>-|15|-|TRBV29-1|TRBJ2-2
CSVVGGAGATGELFF
TGCAGCGTTGTAGGGGGGGCAGGGGCCACCGGGGAGCTGTTTTTT
>TRBD2|14|-|TRBV18|TRBJ2-1
CASSPPGTSGEQFF
TGTGCCAGCTCACCACCTGGGACTAGTGGTGAGCAGTTCTTC
>TRBD1|15|-|TRBV7-9|TRBJ1-2
CASSYLTGQGYGYTF
TGTGCCAGCAGCTACTTGACAGGGCAGGGCTATGGCTACACCTTC
>-|12|-|TRBV28|TRBJ2-7
CASSQPQREQYF
TGTGCCAGCAGCCAACCACAGAGGGAGCAGTACTTC
>TRBD2|15|-|TRBV7-3|TRBJ2-1
CASSLRLADYNEQFF
TGTGCCAGCAGCCTAAGACTAGCGGATTACAATGAGCAGTTCTTC
>-|15|-|TRBV5-1|TRBJ1-4
CASTTTPATNEKLFF
TGCGCCAGCACAACGACGCCGGCAACTAATGAAAAACTGTTTTTT
>TRBD2|15|-|TRBV9|TRBJ2-3
CASSVSGSAADTQYF
TGTGCCAGCAGCGTTAGCGGGAGTGCTGCAGATACGCAGTATTTT
>-|14|few|TRBV6-1|TRBJ1-5
CASSPTDSNQPQHF
TGTGCCAGCAGTCCTACGGATAGCAATCAGCCCCAGCATTTT
>TRBD2|18|-|TRBV5-1|TRBJ2-7
CASSLVLAGGSSSYEQYF
TGCGCCAGCAGCTTGGTACTAGCGGGAGGATCCAGCTCCTACGAGCAGTACTTC
>-|13|once|TRBV27|TRBJ2-1
CASSLVVGQEQFF
TGTGCCAGCAGTTTAGTCGTAGGGCAGGAGCAGTTCTTC
>-|14|-|TRBV28|TRBJ2-5
CASTLDGREETQYF
TGTGCCAGCACCCTCGACGGAAGGGAAGAGACCCAGTACTTC
>-|14|once|TRBV13|TRBJ2-2
CASSKPPDTGELFF
TGTGCCAGCAGCAAACCACCGGACACCGGGGAGCTGTTTTTT
>TRBD2|15|once|TRBV11-2|TRBJ2-1
CASSPSGGAYNEQFF
TGTGCCAGCAGCCCCAGCGGGGGGGCCTACAATGAGCAGTTCTTC
>-|15|-|TRBV18|TRBJ2-7
CASSPAGQSSYEQYF
TGTGCCAGCTCACCAGCCGGGCAGAGCTCCTACGAGCAGTACTTC
>TRBD1|14|few|TRBV5-1|TRBJ2-3
CASRPGQGTDTQYF
TGCGCCAGCAGGCCCGGACAGGGAACAGATACGCAGTATTTT
>-|12|-|TRBV2|TRBJ1-2
CASSAGSYGYTF
TGTGCCAGCAGTGCGGGATCCTATGGCTACACCTTC
>TRBD1|13|-|TRBV18|TRBJ1-1
CASSPGQGGVAFF
TGTGCCAGCTCACCAGGACAGGGAGGCGTAGCTTTCTTT
>TRBD1|14|once|TRBV5-7|TRBJ2-7
CASSWDRSNYEQYF
TGTGCCAGCAGCTGGGACAGGAGTAACTACGAGCAGTACTTC
>TRBD1|14|-|TRBV6-5|TRBJ1-3
CASSYTQGRNTIYF
TGTGCCAGCAGTTATACACAGGGGAGAAACACCATATATTTT
>-|12|-|TRBV5-8|TRBJ2-3
CASSRAGGFWYF
TGTGCCAGCAGCAGGGCGGGTGGATTTTGGTATTTT
>TRBD2|15|once|TRBV7-3|TRBJ2-7
CASSSGPTSQYEQYF
TGTGCCAGCAGCTCGGGACCGACTAGCCAGTACGAGCAGTACTTC
>TRBD1|15|-|TRBV2|TRBJ2-1
CASSTHGQGGNEQFF
TGTGCCAGCAGCACCCATGGACAGGGCGGGAATGAGCAGTTCTTC
>-|10|few|TRBV20-1|TRBJ1-6
CSARRSPLHF
TGCAGTGCTAGGAGGTCACCCCTCCACTTT
>-|15|-|TRBV4-2|TRBJ1-2
CASSQGGEQLMGYTF
TGTGCCAGCAGCCAAGGTGGAGAGCAGCTGATGGGCTACACCTTC
>-|14|-|TRBV7-8|TRBJ1-2
CASSSALGNLGYTF
TGTGCCAGCAGCTCAGCGCTCGGGAATTTAGGCTACACCTTC
>TRBD2|15|-|TRBV14|TRBJ2-7
CASSPSTGGYYEQYF
TGTGCCAGCAGCCCTAGTACGGGGGGATACTACGAGCAGTACTTC
>-|14|few|TRBV2|TRBJ2-7
CASLRGLSSYEQYF
TGTGCCAGCCTGCGGGGGCTCAGCTCCTACGAGCAGTACTTC
>-|12|-|TRBV29-1|TRBJ1-2
CSVVTDNYGYTF
TGCAGCGTCGTTACAGATAACTATGGCTACACCTTC